These 31 T cell receptor beta chains came from one sample sequenced in a study of T cell changes during pregnancy in multiple sclerosis. Assay used: immunoSEQ multiplex PCR; TCRdb lists only in-frame clones, some missing. The sample carries 53,000 or so clones, under 95% recorded once. The sequenced sample was CD4+ T cells from peripheral blood mononuclear cells, obtained in the second trimester of pregnancy. The receptors here all came from a female donor with multiple sclerosis, enrolled in a pregnancy study.

Of note for this clone: Other nucleotide sequences from this sample produce the same CDR3. The chain has TRBV7-2 and TRBJ2-1; unclear D gene. Germline CDR1 is SGHTA and CDR2 is FQGNSA. This CDR3 contains 12 residues. The V end was cut by 1 base, the J end by 7 bases, with 5 bases between. The CDR3 region is CASSLERNEQFF. CDR3 coding DNA: TGTGCCAGCAGCTTAGAGAGGAATGAGCAGTTCTTC.

The chain carries TRBV7-9 and TRBJ1-4, with TRBD1 as a possible D gene (5 bases). Germline CDR1 reads SEHNR; CDR2 reads FQNEAQ (reference sequence). Trimming stripped 5 bases from V and 3 bases from J, with 10 bases between. The CDR3 totals 14 residues. For the CDR3, the DNA is TGTGCCAGCAGCCCGGGGGAGGCTAATGAAAAACTGTTTTTT. Translated: CASSPGEANEKLFF.

The chain is built from TRBV7-9 and TRBJ2-5; D is uncertain. Germline CDR1 is SEHNR and CDR2 is FQNEAQ (reference sequence). The CDR3 is 14 amino acids. V was pared by 5 bases and J by 7 bases, with 17 bases between. The CDR3 loop is CASSPSGPRGTQYF. In DNA, the CDR3 is TGTGCCAGCAGCCCCTCCGGCCCAAGAGGGACCCAGTACTTC.

This chain uses TRBV21-1 with TRBJ1-6. TRBV21-1 is listed as a pseudogene. The CDR3 extends over 18 amino acids. The CDR3, as DNA: TGTGCCAGCAGCAAGGATAAAAGGGAGTGGTCCTATAATTCACCCCTCCACTTT. Translated: CASSKDKREWSYNSPLHF.

This chain joins TRBV7-8 and TRBJ1-5; D is perhaps TRBD1 (6 bases). This CDR3 has 17 residues. Trimming shortened V by 3 bases and J by 0 bases, and 15 bases separated the two germline ends. Looked up from germline, CDR1 is SGHVS and CDR2 is FQNEAQ. CDR3 amino acids: CASSLGGTLYSNQPQHF. CDR3 DNA sequence: TGTGCCAGCAGCTTGGGAGGGACACTCTATAGCAATCAGCCCCAGCATTTT.

The V gene is TRBV7-2, the J gene TRBJ1-1; 11 positions agree with TRBD1. The CDR3 consists of 18 residues. The V gene end was trimmed by 0 bases and the J gene end by 1 base; junction bases not matched to a gene: 7. CDR1 SGHTA and CDR2 FQGNSA come from the germline V gene. This CDR3 reads CASSLARTGGFANTEAFF. The CDR3 DNA is TGTGCCAGCAGCTTAGCCAGGACAGGGGGCTTTGCGAACACTGAAGCTTTCTTT.

The chain uses TRBV19 and TRBJ2-2, with D tentatively TRBD2 (6 bases). V dropped 9 bases and J dropped 1 base, with 18 bases sitting between them. From germline, CDR1 is LNHDA and CDR2 SQIVND (reference sequence). This CDR3 is built from 16 residues. CDR3 nucleotides: TGTGCCAGCTCTAAATCCGGGAGCCAGAACACCGGGGAGCTGTTTTTT. Its protein is CASSKSGSQNTGELFF.

The V call is TRBV7-2, the J call TRBJ2-7; the D gene is possibly TRBD2 (5 bases). Germline CDR1 reads SGHTA; CDR2 reads FQGNSA. The CDR3 loop spans 12 amino acids. Trimming cost V 5 bases and J 4 bases, with 9 bases left between them. The CDR3 loop is CASSMGVYEQYF. The CDR3 nucleotides read TGTGCCAGCAGCATGGGAGTATACGAGCAGTACTTC.

The chain links TRBV18 to TRBJ1-5; maybe TRBD1 (5 bases). From germline, CDR1 is KGHSH and CDR2 LQKENI. Trimming shortened V by 3 bases and J by 0 bases, and 9 bases separated the two germline ends. The CDR3 covers 15 residues. Written as DNA, the CDR3 is TGTGCCAGCTCACCGAATCAGGGTAGCAATCAGCCCCAGCATTTT. Amino acids: CASSPNQGSNQPQHF. The variable domain in full, with the rest retrieved from reference TRBV18 and TRBJ1-5, is NAGVMQNPRHLVRRRGQEARLRCSPMKGHSHVYWYRQLPEEGLKFMVYLQKENIIDESGMPKERFSAEFPKEGPSILRIQQVVRGDSAAYFCASSPNQGSNQPQHFGDGTRLSIL.

The V call is TRBV4-2, the J call TRBJ2-4; D call uncertain. This CDR3 is 16 amino acids long. V lost 0 bases, J lost 1 base, and 10 bases lay in between. Germline CDR1 is LGHNA and CDR2 is YNFKEQ. The CDR3 protein is CASSQDDRVAKNIQYF. The CDR3 DNA reads TGTGCCAGCAGCCAAGATGATCGGGTCGCCAAAAACATTCAGTACTTC.

This chain joins TRBV5-4 and TRBJ2-5; 13 bases agree with TRBD2. Unmatched junction bases numbered 8, after V lost 1 base and J lost 5 bases. The CDR3 extends over 17 amino acids. The V gene's germline CDR1 is SGHNT and CDR2 YYREEE (reference sequence). CDR3 bases: TGTGCCAGCAGCTTGACTAGCGGGGGGGCCGTGGCCGAGACCCAGTACTTC. Translating gives CASSLTSGGAVAETQYF.

This clone was observed a single time. The chain employs TRBV2 and TRBJ1-2; 8 positions match TRBD1. V lost 6 bases, J lost 4 bases, and 10 bases stayed unmatched. Germline V gene lookup returns CDR1 SNHLY and CDR2 FYNNEI. This CDR3 has 15 amino acids. CDR3 in DNA: TGTGCCAGCAGAAAGGGTACAGGGGGAGGCTATGGCTACACCTTC. Protein sequence: CASRKGTGGGYGYTF.

J is TRBJ2-7 and V is TRBV27, with 8 nucleotides matching TRBD1. Germline V gene data show CDR1 as MNHEY and CDR2 as SMNVEV (reference sequence). The CDR3 runs to 15 residues. V lost 4 bases, J lost 4 bases, and 9 bases stayed unmatched. This CDR3 reads CASSYSTGDPYEQYF. Here the CDR3 DNA reads TGTGCCAGCAGTTATTCGACAGGGGACCCTTACGAGCAGTACTTC.

The gene calls are TRBV6-5 and TRBJ1-4; 8 nucleotides line up with TRBD1. The CDR3 loop spans 14 amino acids. V trimming: 5 bases; J trimming: 8 bases; junction bases outside the gene matches: 7. CDR1 is MNHEY and CDR2 is SVGAGI in the germline V gene. The chain's CDR3 is CASSQTGAKEKLFF. CDR3 coding DNA: TGTGCCAGCAGTCAGACAGGGGCAAAAGAAAAACTGTTTTTT.

The rearrangement joins TRBV5-5 to TRBJ2-3; D gene ambiguous. Germline values: CDR1 SGHKS, CDR2 YYEKEE (reference sequence). Trimming took off 1 base at V and 3 bases at J, with 6 bases between the two ends. CDR3 size: 13 residues. Here the CDR3 DNA reads TGTGCCAGCAGCTTGACACCTACAGATACGCAGTATTTT. Amino acid sequence: CASSLTPTDTQYF.

As DNA, the CDR3 is TGTGCCAGCAGTTATGCGGCGTCCACAGATACGCAGTATTTT. Protein sequence: CASSYAASTDTQYF. The V gene is TRBV6-6, the J gene TRBJ2-3; no clear D. Germline V gene lookup returns CDR1 MNHNY and CDR2 SVGAGI (reference sequence). The CDR3 is 14 residues long. Trimming removed 3 bases at V and 2 bases at J, with 9 bases between.

The chain uses TRBV5-8 and TRBJ1-1; D may be TRBD1 (6 bases). Per the germline V gene, CDR1 is SGHTS and CDR2 is YDEGEE. The CDR3 contains 15 residues. V was pared by 3 bases and J by 1 base, with 13 bases between. The DNA for the CDR3 is TGTGCCAGCAGCTATACAGGGAGAGGGAACACTGAAGCTTTCTTT. Translated: CASSYTGRGNTEAFF.

The DNA for the CDR3 is TGTGCCAGCAGCCCAACAGGGGCCCAGCCAGATACGCAGTATTTT. Its translation: CASSPTGAQPDTQYF. The chain recombines TRBV9 with TRBJ2-3; 7 positions match TRBD1. V trimming: 4 bases; J trimming: 4 bases; junction bases outside the gene matches: 9. This CDR3 region has 15 residues. Germline lookup yields CDR1 SGDLS and CDR2 YYNGEE.

J is TRBJ2-3 and V is TRBV6-5, with 10 bases lining up with TRBD2. The CDR3 extends over 16 amino acids. The V and J ends lost 0 bases and 10 bases, in that order; junction bases with no gene match: 10. The germline gives CDR1 MNHEY, CDR2 SVGAGI. The CDR3 loop reads CASSYSRTSGSGAQYF. CDR3 nucleotides: TGTGCCAGCAGTTACTCGAGGACTAGCGGTAGTGGGGCGCAGTATTTT.

To note about this clone: The junction and the germline gene differ at one end; a read error may be behind it. In DNA form, the CDR3 reads TGTGCCATCAGTCGATCCTGGACAGTACACTTC. Translating it yields CAISRSWTVHF. The chain joins TRBV10-3 to TRBJ1-2, with a weak D call TRBD1 (6 bases). This CDR3 has 11 residues. Germline V gene data show CDR1 as ENHRY and CDR2 as SYGVKD.

The V gene is TRBV7-2, the J gene TRBJ1-3; D is uncertain. The germline gives CDR1 SGHTA, CDR2 FQGNSA. The V and J ends lost 3 bases and 6 bases respectively, with 6 bases between them. The CDR3 runs 12 residues. In DNA form, the CDR3 reads TGTGCCAGCAGCTTGCGGAAAAACACCATATATTTT. Its protein is CASSLRKNTIYF. The full variable domain, rest sourced from reference TRBV7-2 and TRBJ1-3, is GAGVSQSPSNKVTEKGKDVELRCDPISGHTALYWYRQSLGQGLEFLIYFQGNSAPDKSGLPSDRFSAERTGGSVSTLTIQRTQQEDSAVYLCASSLRKNTIYFGEGSWLTVV.

This chain links TRBV5-4 with TRBJ2-7, with 7 nucleotides matching TRBD1. Germline CDR1 reads SGHNT; CDR2 reads YYREEE (reference sequence). J was trimmed by 3 bases and V by 4 bases; bases with no gene match: 4. The CDR3 spans 13 residues. CDR3 DNA sequence: TGTGCCAGCAGCCAGGGACAGATCTACGAGCAGTACTTC. It specifies CASSQGQIYEQYF. The variable domain in full, with the rest retrieved from reference TRBV5-4 and TRBJ2-7, is ETGVTQSPTHLIKTRGQQVTLRCSSQSGHNTVSWYQQALGQGPQFIFQYYREEENGRGNFPPRFSGLQFPNYSSELNVNALELDDSALYLCASSQGQIYEQYFGPGTRLTVT.

V and J are TRBV7-2 and TRBJ2-5; perhaps TRBD2 as D (7 bases). This CDR3 has 14 residues. The V end was cut by 3 bases, the J end by 1 base, with 9 bases between. Germline CDR1 reads SGHTA; CDR2 reads FQGNSA. DNA for the CDR3: TGTGCCAGCAGCTTGGGGGGGGCCCAAGAGACCCAGTACTTC. Residues: CASSLGGAQETQYF.

This clone came up once. This chain connects TRBV19 to TRBJ1-5, with TRBD1 identical over 8 bases. Germline trimming cut 6 bases from V and 6 bases from J; bases unmatched to any gene: 7. The CDR3 length is 14 residues. CDR1 LNHDA and CDR2 SQIVND come from the germline V gene (reference sequence). The CDR3 sequence is CASSSDRVSQPQHF. Written as DNA, the CDR3 is TGTGCCAGTAGCTCGGACAGGGTCAGTCAGCCCCAGCATTTT.

In nucleotides, the CDR3 is TGTGCCAGCAGCCCCACAGGGGGCGCGGGACGCTACACCTTC. It specifies CASSPTGGAGRYTF. The chain couples TRBV6-5 to TRBJ1-2; 9 bases are shared with TRBD1. Germline V CDR1 and CDR2: MNHEY, SVGAGI. The CDR3 has 14 amino acids. After removal of 6 bases from V and 9 bases from J, the junction contained 11 bases not matched to a gene.

V gene TRBV6-1 combines with J gene TRBJ2-7, with D unclear. The germline V gene has CDR1 MNHNS and CDR2 SASEGT. V lost 6 bases to trimming and J lost 0 bases, with 6 bases between them. This CDR3 region has 12 residues. The CDR3 DNA reads TGTGCCAGCAGGGAGTACTCCTACGAGCAGTACTTC. Encoded protein: CASREYSYEQYF.

This chain links TRBV9 with TRBJ1-5; D gene uncertain. CDR3 length: 15 residues. Germline V gene sequence: CDR1 SGDLS, CDR2 YYNGEE. The V and J ends lost 3 bases and 7 bases respectively, with 17 bases between them. CDR3 coding DNA: TGTGCCAGCAGCGCCGAGGGTGCGGTGCAACAGCCCCAGCATTTT. Translating it yields CASSAEGAVQQPQHF.

This chain connects TRBV28 to TRBJ1-1; 12 bases fit TRBD1. The CDR3 totals 15 residues. V was pared by 8 bases and J by 5 bases, with 9 bases of the junction left unmatched. Per the germline V gene, CDR1 is MDHEN and CDR2 is SYDVKM. The CDR3: CASLRDRGRGTEAFF. The CDR3 DNA sequence: TGTGCCAGCCTCCGGGACAGGGGGCGCGGAACTGAAGCTTTCTTT. The whole variable domain, filled in from reference TRBV28 and TRBJ1-1, reads DVKVTQSSRYLVKRTGEKVFLECVQDMDHENMFWYRQDPGLGLRLIYFSYDVKMKEKGDIPEGYSVSREKKERFSLILESASTNQTSMYLCASLRDRGRGTEAFFGQGTRLTVV.

The chain is built from TRBV5-1 and TRBJ2-1; 12 nucleotides align to TRBD2. This CDR3 has 20 amino acids. Germline loops: CDR1 SGHRS, CDR2 YFSETQ. Trimming cost V 5 bases and J 3 bases; bases outside gene matches: 18. The CDR3 nucleotides read TGCGCCAGCAGTTACCGACTAGCGGGGGACCCAAATCGGGTCTACAATGAGCAGTTCTTC. Its protein product is CASSYRLAGDPNRVYNEQFF.

V usage is TRBV5-8 and J usage is TRBJ1-1; 8 bases match TRBD1. The germline V gene has CDR1 SGHTS and CDR2 YDEGEE. Trimming took 0 bases from V and 3 from J; bases not matched to a gene: 4. The CDR3 sequence is 15 residues long. CDR3 nucleotide sequence: TGTGCCAGCAGCTTGGGCAGGGGGCATGACACTGAAGCTTTCTTT. Translating gives CASSLGRGHDTEAFF.

The chain carries TRBV7-3 and TRBJ2-2; D unclear. Trimming removed 2 bases from V and 5 bases from J, with 9 bases in between. Germline V gene data show CDR1 as SGHTA and CDR2 as FQGTGA. This CDR3 contains 14 residues. The CDR3 loop is CASSLLAVTGELFF. CDR3 DNA: TGTGCCAGCAGCTTACTTGCGGTTACCGGGGAGCTGTTTTTT.